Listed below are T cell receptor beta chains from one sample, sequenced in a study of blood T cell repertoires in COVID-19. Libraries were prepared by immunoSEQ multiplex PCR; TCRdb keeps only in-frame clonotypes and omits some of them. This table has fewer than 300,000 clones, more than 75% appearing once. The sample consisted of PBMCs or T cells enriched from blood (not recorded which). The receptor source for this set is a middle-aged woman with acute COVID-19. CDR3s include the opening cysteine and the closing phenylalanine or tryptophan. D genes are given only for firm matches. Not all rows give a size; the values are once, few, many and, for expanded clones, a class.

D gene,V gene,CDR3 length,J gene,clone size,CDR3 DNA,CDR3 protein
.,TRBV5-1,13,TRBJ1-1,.,TGCGCCAGCAGCTTGGCCGAGGCCACTGAAGCTTTCTTT,CASSLAEATEAFF
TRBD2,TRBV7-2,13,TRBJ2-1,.,TGTGCCAGCAGCTGGGGACTAGCGAATGAGCAGTTCTTC,CASSWGLANEQFF
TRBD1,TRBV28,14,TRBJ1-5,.,TGTGCCAGCACCTGGACAGGGGGGGGTCAGCCCCAGCATTTT,CASTWTGGGQPQHF
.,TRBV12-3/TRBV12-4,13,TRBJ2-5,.,TGTGCCAGCAGTTTTTACAGCGGGGAGACCCAGTACTTC,CASSFYSGETQYF
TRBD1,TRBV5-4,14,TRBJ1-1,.,TGTGCCAGCAGCGGTGACAGGGGTGACACTGAAGCTTTCTTT,CASSGDRGDTEAFF
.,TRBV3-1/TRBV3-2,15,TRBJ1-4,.,TGTGCCAGCAGCCAGGTCCGGACAGCCGAAGAAAAACTGTTTTTT,CASSQVRTAEEKLFF
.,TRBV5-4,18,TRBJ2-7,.,TGTGCCAGCAGCTTGGGAGTCTCGCCGGTCAGGGGTTCCTACGAGCAGTACTTC,CASSLGVSPVRGSYEQYF
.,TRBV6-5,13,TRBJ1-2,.,TGTGCCAGCAGCCTCACAGCGGGCTATGGCTACACCTTC,CASSLTAGYGYTF
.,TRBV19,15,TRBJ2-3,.,TGTGCCAGTAGTATGGGAGTGGGAGTAGGAGATACGCAGTATTTT,CASSMGVGVGDTQYF
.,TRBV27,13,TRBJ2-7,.,TGTGCCAGCAGGACGACAGAAACCTACGAGCAGTACTTC,CASRTTETYEQYF
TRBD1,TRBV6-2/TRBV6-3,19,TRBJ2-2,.,TGTGCCAGCAGTTACAACTGGGACAGGGAACCAGTGAACACCGGGGAGCTGTTTTTT,CASSYNWDREPVNTGELFF
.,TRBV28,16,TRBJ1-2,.,TGTGCCAGCTGGACGGAGGGAGGGGCACCTTACTATGGCTACACCTTC,CASWTEGGAPYYGYTF
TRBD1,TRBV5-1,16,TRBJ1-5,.,TGCGCCAGCAGCTTATACCCCGGGACAGGGACTCAGCCCCAGCATTTT,CASSLYPGTGTQPQHF
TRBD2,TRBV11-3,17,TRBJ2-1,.,TGTGCCAGCAGCTTAGGGGTAGCGGGAGGGACCTACAATGAGCAGTTCTTC,CASSLGVAGGTYNEQFF
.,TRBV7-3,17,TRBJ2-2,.,TGTGCCAGCAGCTTGGGGACGGGACTGTCGAACACCGGGGAGCTGTTTTTT,CASSLGTGLSNTGELFF
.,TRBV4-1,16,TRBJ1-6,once,TGCGCCAGCAGCCAAACCCCGTCAAAGGGGAATTCACCCCTCCACTTT,CASSQTPSKGNSPLHF
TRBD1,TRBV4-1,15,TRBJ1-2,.,TGCGCCAGCAGCCAAACACAGGGGGCCGGCTATGGCTACACCTTC,CASSQTQGAGYGYTF
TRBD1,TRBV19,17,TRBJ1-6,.,TGTGCCAGTAGTTCAAGGGACAGGGACTCCTATAATTCACCCCTCCACTTT,CASSSRDRDSYNSPLHF
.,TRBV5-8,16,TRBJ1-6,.,TGTGCCAGCAGCTTGCAGGGAAGCTCCTATAATTCACCCCTCCACTTT,CASSLQGSSYNSPLHF
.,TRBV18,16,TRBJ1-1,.,TGTGCCAGCTCACCACCGATCCGGGTAGGGAACACTGAAGCTTTCTTT,CASSPPIRVGNTEAFF
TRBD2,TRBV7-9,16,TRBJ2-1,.,TGTGCCAGCAGCTTCTGGACTAGCGGGGGGTTCAATGAGCAGTTCTTC,CASSFWTSGGFNEQFF
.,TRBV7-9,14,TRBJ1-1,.,TGTGCCAGCAGCTTAAGAAGGGGGAACACTGAAGCTTTCTTT,CASSLRRGNTEAFF
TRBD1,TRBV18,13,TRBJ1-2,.,TGTGCCAGCTCACAGGGACAGGGCTATGGCTACACCTTC,CASSQGQGYGYTF
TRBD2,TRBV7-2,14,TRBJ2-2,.,TGTGCCAGCAGCTTCGGGGGGGACACCGGGGAGCTGTTTTTT,CASSFGGDTGELFF
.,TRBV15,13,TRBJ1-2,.,TGTGCCACCACCACCGGAGACAACTATGGCTACACCTTC,CATTTGDNYGYTF
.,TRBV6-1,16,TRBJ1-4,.,TGTGCCAGCAGTGAAATAGGGGCGCGAACTAATGAAAAACTGTTTTTT,CASSEIGARTNEKLFF
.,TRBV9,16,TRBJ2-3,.,TGTGCCAGCAGCGCCGGACTCGCGGGGTTTCGAGATACGCAGTATTTT,CASSAGLAGFRDTQYF
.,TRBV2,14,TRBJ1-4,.,TGTGCCAGCAGTGAAGTTACTGATAATGAAAAACTGTTTTTT,CASSEVTDNEKLFF
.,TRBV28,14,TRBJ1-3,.,TGTGCCAGCAGTTTGAGGGGGTCAGGAAACACCATATATTTT,CASSLRGSGNTIYF
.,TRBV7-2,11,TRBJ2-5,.,TGTGCCAGCAGCCACGGGGGGACCCAGTACTTC,CASSHGGTQYF
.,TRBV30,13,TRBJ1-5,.,TGTGCCTGGATGGGAGGACCCAATCAGCCCCAGCATTTT,CAWMGGPNQPQHF
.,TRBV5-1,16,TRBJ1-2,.,TGCGCCAGCAGCGGGGGGGACGAGGTAACTGGCTATGGCTACACCTTC,CASSGGDEVTGYGYTF
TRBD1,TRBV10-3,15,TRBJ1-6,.,TGTGCCATCAGGTCCGGGACAGGGGCGAATTCACCCCTCCACTTT,CAIRSGTGANSPLHF
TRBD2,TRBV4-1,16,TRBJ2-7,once,TGCGCCAGCAGCCAACTAGCGGGGGGCCGCTCCTACGAGCAGTACTTC,CASSQLAGGRSYEQYF
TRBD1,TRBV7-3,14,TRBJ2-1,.,TGTGCCAGCAGCTTGGGACAGGGGGCACGAAGGCAGTTCTTC,CASSLGQGARRQFF
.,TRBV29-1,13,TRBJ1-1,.,TGCAGCGTTACTACAGGGAGTCACACTGAAGCTTTCTTT,CSVTTGSHTEAFF
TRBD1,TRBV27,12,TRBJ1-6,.,TGTGCCAGCTCGGGGACAGGAGCACCCCTCCACTTT,CASSGTGAPLHF
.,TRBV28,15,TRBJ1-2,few,TGTGCCAGCAGTTCCCCCCGCCAGGGCAACTATGGCTACACCTTC,CASSSPRQGNYGYTF